The 9 T cell receptor beta chains below come from one sample, sequenced in a study of blood T cell repertoires in COVID-19. The assay was immunoSEQ multiplex PCR, and TCRdb's table has in-frame clones only and misses some. This sample yields around 260,000 clones, of which approximately 87% are seen a single time; 2% to 2.5% belongs to the top ten. The specimen sequenced was peripheral blood. These receptor sequences come from a woman aged 45-60 years with acute or convalescent COVID-19.

The V and J genes are TRBV6-2 or TRBV6-3 and TRBJ2-7; D gene unclear. This CDR3 region has 12 residues. Trimming took 4 bases from V and 5 from J, leaving 9 bases between them. The germline CDR1 and CDR2 sequences are MNHEY and SVGEGT. The CDR3 DNA follows: TGTGCCAGCAGTTCTCGGAGTCACGAGCAGTACTTC. Residues: CASSSRSHEQYF.

This chain connects TRBV14 to TRBJ1-1, with D uncertain. Trimming shortened V by 0 bases and J by 0 bases, and 11 bases separated the two germline ends. Germline V CDR1 and CDR2: SGHDN, FVKESK. The CDR3 is 16 residues long. CDR3: CASSQDAGSVNTEAFF. The CDR3 DNA reads as TGTGCCAGCAGCCAAGATGCCGGGTCCGTGAACACTGAAGCTTTCTTT.

The chain is built from TRBV28 and TRBJ2-7; TRBD1 agrees at 10 bases. This CDR3 is built from 14 residues. The V gene end was trimmed by 5 bases and the J gene end by 5 bases; junction bases not matched to a gene: 6. Germline CDR1 and CDR2: MDHEN and SYDVKM. CDR3 residues: CASSPGQGSHEQYF. CDR3 nucleotide sequence: TGTGCCAGCAGTCCGGGACAGGGGTCCCACGAGCAGTACTTC.

The chain recombines TRBV19 with TRBJ1-1; D is undetermined. V dropped 2 bases and J dropped 1 base, with 11 bases sitting between them. Germline CDR1 reads LNHDA; CDR2 reads SQIVND (reference sequence). The CDR3 has 15 amino acids. The chain's CDR3 is CASSITWSGNTEAFF. The CDR3 region has the DNA TGTGCCAGTAGTATAACGTGGAGCGGGAACACTGAAGCTTTCTTT.

The chain combines TRBV11-3 with TRBJ2-5, with 15 bases fitting TRBD2. This CDR3 is 18 amino acids long. V shed 3 bases, J shed 0 bases, and the junction held 5 bases outside the gene matches. CDR1 and CDR2 from the germline V gene are SGHNT and YENEEA. The CDR3 nucleotides are TGTGCCAGCAGCTTGGGGACTAGCGGGAGGACAGACCAAGAGACCCAGTACTTC. Translation gives CASSLGTSGRTDQETQYF.

This clone occurred once. The V gene is TRBV2, the J gene TRBJ2-7, with 7 bases aligning to TRBD1. The CDR3 sequence is 15 residues long. Germline loops: CDR1 SNHLY, CDR2 FYNNEI. With V trimmed by 5 bases and J by 4 bases, 11 bases remained unmatched. CDR3 residues: CASSRDSLLSYEQYF. CDR3 DNA: TGTGCCAGCAGTAGGGACAGCCTTTTATCATACGAGCAGTACTTC.

The chain uses TRBV19 and TRBJ2-3; 13 positions match TRBD2. Germline assignment: CDR1 LNHDA and CDR2 SQIVND (reference sequence). Trimming took 3 bases from V and 2 from J; bases not matched to a gene: 8. There are 18 residues in the CDR3. For the CDR3, the DNA is TGTGCCAGTAGTATCCAGGCGGGACTAGCGGGAATCACAGATACGCAGTATTTT. Encoded protein: CASSIQAGLAGITDTQYF.

This clone has just a few counts. This rearrangement joins TRBV6-5 to TRBJ1-2; tentative D call: TRBD1 (5 bases). Trimming removed 5 bases from V and 4 bases from J, with 11 bases in between. Germline CDR1 is MNHEY and CDR2 is SVGAGI. CDR3 length: 13 residues. CDR3 loop: CASSMTAGYGYTF. The CDR3 nucleotides are TGTGCCAGCAGTATGACAGCAGGCTATGGCTACACCTTC.

The CDR3 is CASSKARERTTYGYTF. CDR3 coding DNA: TGTGCCAGCAGCAAAGCGCGGGAAAGGACTACCTATGGCTACACCTTC. This chain joins TRBV21-1 and TRBJ1-2. TRBV21-1 constitutes a pseudogene. This CDR3 region has 16 residues.